These 30 T cell receptor beta chains were all obtained from the same sample, sequenced in a study of T cell responses to AZD1222 COVID-19 vaccine. Profiling relied on immunoSEQ multiplex PCR, and the TCRdb table lists in-frame clones only, not all of them. The sample contains roughly 180,000 clones, 90% of which appear only once. The specimen was peripheral blood, collected on day 0 of AZD1222 vaccination. All receptors come from an adult in good health.

The rearrangement uses TRBV9 and TRBJ1-5; unclear D gene. The CDR3 is 13 residues long. Trimming pared 0 bases from V and 5 bases from J, leaving 6 bases between. CDR1 and CDR2 from the germline V gene are SGDLS and YYNGEE. The CDR3 sequence is CASSVVADQPQHF. For the CDR3, the DNA is TGTGCCAGCAGCGTAGTAGCTGATCAGCCCCAGCATTTT.

The chain couples TRBV7-9 to TRBJ1-1; D not certain. Germline V gives CDR1 SEHNR, CDR2 FQNEAQ (reference sequence). This CDR3 is 17 amino acids long. V gave up 4 bases and J gave up 0 bases, with 18 bases separating them. Written as DNA, the CDR3 is TGTGCCAGCAGCTCCTTGGGCAGTGAACATTTGAACACTGAAGCTTTCTTT. Encoded protein: CASSSLGSEHLNTEAFF.

V usage is TRBV29-1 and J usage is TRBJ1-1; 9 bases match TRBD1. The V segment lost 3 bases and the J segment 5 bases; nucleotides outside the gene matches: 7. Germline V gene data show CDR1 as SQVTM and CDR2 as ANQGSEA. The CDR3 is 14 amino acids. The DNA for the CDR3 is TGCAGCGTTGAGCCCCGGACAGGGGAGACTGAAGCTTTCTTT. Amino acid sequence: CSVEPRTGETEAFF.

This clone was seen a single time. The chain is built from TRBV5-1 and TRBJ2-1; 11 bases are a match to TRBD1. J gave up 6 bases and V 3 bases, and 2 bases lay outside the gene matches. The CDR3 spans 14 residues. Germline V gene data show CDR1 as SGHRS and CDR2 as YFSETQ. Here the CDR3 reads CASSWGTGGNEQFF. The CDR3, as DNA: TGCGCCAGCAGCTGGGGGACAGGGGGCAATGAGCAGTTCTTC.

The CDR3: CASSPGRGTGGTEAFF. Written as DNA, the CDR3 is TGTGCCAGCAGCCCAGGTAGGGGGACAGGGGGCACTGAAGCTTTCTTT. V usage is TRBV5-6 and J usage is TRBJ1-1; the match to TRBD1 covers 11 bases. CDR3 size: 16 residues. Losses at the gene ends were 4 bases for V and 4 bases for J; bases not matched to a gene: 9. Germline V lookup: CDR1 SGHDT, CDR2 YYEEEE.

V gene TRBV27 combines with J gene TRBJ1-1, with D tentatively TRBD1 (6 bases). Germline CDR1 and CDR2: MNHEY and SMNVEV (reference sequence). The V end was cut by 4 bases, the J end by 4 bases, with 10 bases between. The CDR3 is 13 amino acids. This CDR3 is CASSWGGGTEAFF. The CDR3 region has the DNA TGTGCCAGCAGTTGGGGGGGCGGCACTGAAGCTTTCTTT.

The rearrangement uses TRBV3-1 (or the pseudogene TRBV3-2) and TRBJ1-1, with TRBD1 as a possible D gene (6 bases). The CDR3 is made up of 13 amino acids. CDR1 LGHDT and CDR2 YNNKEL come from the germline V gene (reference sequence). Trimming left V 7 bases short and J 3 bases short, with 12 bases between. The CDR3: CASTFNRDTEAFF. Written as DNA, the CDR3 is TGTGCCAGCACCTTTAACAGGGACACTGAAGCTTTCTTT.

The V call is TRBV12-3 or TRBV12-4, the J call TRBJ2-7; D is perhaps TRBD1 (5 bases). V lost 2 bases and J lost 6, with 8 bases in between. The CDR3 consists of 12 residues. For the CDR3, the DNA is TGTGCCAGCAGTTTAAGCAGGGCCGAGCAGTACTTC. The encoded protein is CASSLSRAEQYF.

The chain combines TRBV19 with TRBJ2-1; 14 bases are a match to TRBD2. Germline V gene sequence: CDR1 LNHDA, CDR2 SQIVND (reference sequence). Losses at the gene ends were 6 bases for V and 10 bases for J; bases not matched to a gene: 5. This CDR3 has 14 amino acids. The CDR3 spells CASRTSGGALEQFF. The CDR3, as DNA: TGTGCCAGTAGGACTAGCGGGGGGGCCTTGGAGCAGTTCTTC.

J is TRBJ2-5 and V is TRBV4-3; 10 bases agree with TRBD2. CDR1 LGHNA and CDR2 YSLEER come from the germline V gene. This CDR3 comprises 20 residues. V shed 0 bases, J shed 2 bases, and the junction held 15 bases outside the gene matches. The CDR3 reads CASSQDLPSGGAGRQETQYF. The CDR3 coding sequence is TGCGCCAGCAGCCAAGATCTCCCCAGCGGGGGGGCGGGGCGGCAAGAGACCCAGTACTTC.

V and J are TRBV7-2 and TRBJ2-7; D remains ambiguous. Deletions cut 5 bases from V and 0 bases from J, with 5 bases between. This CDR3 spans 12 amino acids. The germline V gene has CDR1 SGHTA and CDR2 FQGNSA. CDR3 residues: CASSQASYEQYF. CDR3 DNA: TGTGCCAGCAGCCAAGCCTCCTACGAGCAGTACTTC.

The V and J genes are TRBV9 and TRBJ2-2, with 7 positions matching TRBD2. V dropped 5 bases and J dropped 3; count of bases not matched to a gene: 10. The CDR3 totals 16 residues. Germline CDR1 SGDLS, CDR2 YYNGEE. Here the CDR3 DNA reads TGTGCCAGCAGTCCCCAGACTAGCAGCTACACCGGGGAGCTGTTTTTT. Translating gives CASSPQTSSYTGELFF.

V usage is TRBV6-5 and J usage is TRBJ2-7, with D possibly matching TRBD2 (5 bases). The ends were cut back, 6 bases at V and 0 bases at J, with 15 bases in the middle. Germline V gives CDR1 MNHEY, CDR2 SVGAGI. CDR3 length: 15 residues. Here the CDR3 reads CASSNDRRDSYEQYF. CDR3 in DNA: TGTGCCAGCAGCAACGACCGACGGGACTCCTACGAGCAGTACTTC.

This chain connects TRBV2 to TRBJ1-1, with 7 bases lining up with TRBD1. CDR3 length: 14 residues. The germline gives CDR1 SNHLY, CDR2 FYNNEI. V trimming: 6 bases; J trimming: 1 base; junction bases outside the gene matches: 5. CDR3: CASRPGTENTEAFF. The CDR3 DNA sequence: TGTGCCAGCAGGCCCGGGACAGAGAACACTGAAGCTTTCTTT.

The rearrangement joins TRBV4-2 to TRBJ1-1; D remains ambiguous. CDR3 size: 14 residues. Trimming stripped 0 bases from V and 0 bases from J, with 5 bases between. Germline V gene lookup returns CDR1 LGHNA and CDR2 YNFKEQ. CDR3 amino acids: CASSQEVMNTEAFF. In nucleotides, the CDR3 is TGTGCCAGCAGCCAAGAAGTAATGAACACTGAAGCTTTCTTT.

The rearrangement uses TRBV7-9 and TRBJ1-1, with D unclear. The CDR3 sequence is 13 residues long. Trimming removed 1 base at V and 7 bases at J, with 10 bases between. In germline, CDR1 is SEHNR, CDR2 FQNEAQ (reference sequence). This chain's CDR3 is CASSLVERSEAFF. The CDR3 nucleotides read TGTGCCAGCAGCTTAGTAGAACGGAGTGAAGCTTTCTTT.

J is TRBJ1-6 and V is TRBV20-1; 7 bases are shared with TRBD1. This CDR3 contains 13 residues. Germline CDR1 and CDR2: DFQATT and SNEGSKA (reference sequence). With 7 bases clipped from V and 7 bases from J, the junction kept 7 bases outside the gene matches. CDR3 amino acids: CSVSDRVNSPLHF. The CDR3 DNA reads TGCAGTGTTAGTGACAGGGTGAATTCACCCCTCCACTTT.

This clone was recorded once. V and J are TRBV9 and TRBJ2-7, with D unclear. Germline V gene data show CDR1 as SGDLS and CDR2 as YYNGEE. The CDR3 is made up of 12 amino acids. V lost 4 bases and J 3 bases, leaving 8 bases between the germline ends. The CDR3 loop reads CASSNTDYEQYF. In DNA, the CDR3 is TGTGCCAGCAGCAATACAGACTACGAGCAGTACTTC.

The rearrangement uses TRBV12-3 or TRBV12-4 and TRBJ1-5; D unresolved. This CDR3 has 12 residues. V lost 1 base and J 5 bases, leaving 3 bases between the germline ends. The DNA for the CDR3 is TGTGCCAGCAGTTTAGAGCATCAGCCCCAGCATTTT. It translates to CASSLEHQPQHF.

CDR3 in DNA: TGTGCCAGCAGCCGGACTAGCGGGGAAGCCGGGGAGCTGTTTTTT. It yields the protein CASSRTSGEAGELFF. This sequence joins TRBV11-3 and TRBJ2-2; 12 bases fit TRBD2. The CDR3 consists of 15 residues. The V gene end was trimmed by 5 bases and the J gene end by 6 bases; junction bases not matched to a gene: 4. The germline V gene has CDR1 SGHNT and CDR2 YENEEA.

The chain employs TRBV13 and TRBJ2-7, with D perhaps TRBD1 or TRBD2 (5 bases each). CDR1 and CDR2 from the germline V gene are PRHDT and FYEKMQ (reference sequence). The V end lost 4 bases, the J end lost 3 bases, and 13 bases lay between the germline ends. This CDR3 spans 14 amino acids. In DNA form, the CDR3 reads TGTGCCAGCAGCTCCCCGGGACGCGACTACGAGCAGTACTTC. As protein: CASSSPGRDYEQYF.

The CDR3: CASSSRQGTQETQYF. The CDR3 nucleotides read TGTGCCAGCAGCTCGAGACAGGGTACCCAAGAGACCCAGTACTTC. This chain links TRBV11-1 with TRBJ2-5; 7 bases map to TRBD1. The CDR3 loop spans 15 amino acids. Germline V gives CDR1 SGHAT, CDR2 FQDESV (reference sequence). Losses at the gene ends were 4 bases for V and 1 base for J; bases not matched to a gene: 6.

The chain uses TRBV5-4 and TRBJ2-7; D may be TRBD1 (5 bases). The CDR3 is made up of 14 amino acids. Germline assignment: CDR1 SGHNT and CDR2 YYREEE (reference sequence). Trimming pared 2 bases from V and 2 bases from J, leaving 11 bases between. The CDR3: CASSFQGVTYEQYF. The CDR3, as DNA: TGTGCCAGCAGCTTCCAAGGGGTGACCTACGAGCAGTACTTC.

The CDR3: CASSIRENQPQHF. The CDR3 region has the DNA TGTGCCAGTAGTATAAGGGAAAATCAGCCCCAGCATTTT. This rearrangement joins TRBV19 to TRBJ1-5; D remains unclear. CDR1 LNHDA and CDR2 SQIVND come from the germline V gene (reference sequence). V lost 2 bases and J lost 4, with 6 bases in between. The CDR3 has 13 residues.

The rearrangement uses TRBV7-8 and TRBJ2-7, with TRBD2 matching over 14 bases. The CDR3 runs 17 residues. Germline CDR1 is SGHVS and CDR2 is FQNEAQ. With 5 bases clipped from V and 0 bases from J, the junction kept 6 bases outside the gene matches. The CDR3 loop reads CASSRGLAGATSYEQYF. CDR3 DNA sequence: TGTGCCAGCAGCCGGGGACTAGCGGGGGCTACCTCCTACGAGCAGTACTTC.

Here the CDR3 DNA reads TGCGCCAGCAGCTCCACCGTCGGAGGGGGTGGGTACGAGCAGTACTTC. It translates to CASSSTVGGGGYEQYF. The chain has TRBV5-1 and TRBJ2-7; D possibly matches TRBD1 or TRBD2 (6 bases each). This CDR3 has 16 amino acids. Per germline, CDR1 SGHRS and CDR2 YFSETQ. V gave up 3 bases and J gave up 4 bases, with 20 bases separating them.

This chain joins TRBV7-2 and TRBJ1-5; 8 nucleotides align to TRBD1. Trimming removed 2 bases from V and 9 bases from J; junction bases left unmatched: 6. CDR1 and CDR2 from the germline V gene are SGHTA and FQGNSA. CDR3 size: 14 residues. The chain's CDR3 is CASSLTGDRSPQHF. The CDR3 coding sequence is TGTGCCAGCAGCTTAACGGGGGACAGGTCGCCCCAGCATTTT.

This clone was picked up a small number of times. V gene TRBV19 combines with J gene TRBJ2-7; the match to TRBD1 covers 7 bases. Germline trimming cut 10 bases from V and 0 bases from J; bases unmatched to any gene: 3. The CDR3 is 12 amino acids. Germline V lookup: CDR1 LNHDA, CDR2 SQIVND (reference sequence). The chain's CDR3 is CATRTGSYEQYF. CDR3 coding DNA: TGTGCCACCAGGACAGGCTCCTACGAGCAGTACTTC.

The chain has TRBV6-2 or TRBV6-3 and TRBJ2-2; D remains unclear. V was clipped by 4 bases and J by 5 bases, with 11 bases between them. Germline CDR1 MNHEY, CDR2 SVGEGT. The CDR3 runs to 14 residues. CDR3 protein: CASSWDRRTGELFF. The CDR3 bases are TGTGCCAGCAGTTGGGATCGTCGAACCGGGGAGCTGTTTTTT.

The chain joins TRBV25-1 to TRBJ2-7, with D maybe TRBD1 (5 bases). Trimming left V 7 bases short and J 4 bases short, with 14 bases between. The CDR3 has 13 residues. The germline V gene encodes CDR1 MGHDK and CDR2 SYGVNS. CDR3 protein: CASTPDTRYEQYF. As DNA, the CDR3 is TGTGCCAGCACCCCGGACACCCGATACGAGCAGTACTTC.